This T cell receptor beta chain came from a study of shared clonotypes between healthy human individuals. In the study overall: The donors, two women and a few men, were aged 18 to 49.

Template amounts of 250 to 350 ng DNA, about 30,000 T cell genomes, were employed in unsorted PBMC replicate PCRs. With ten immunoSEQ deep assay plates, unsorted PBMC DNA underwent sequencing. Profiled with immunoSEQ multiplex PCR; TCRdb holds only in-frame clones, not every one. The table lists some 530,000 clones, about 84% of them singletons. The CDR3 has 15 residues. V dropped 0 bases and J dropped 4 bases, with 12 bases sitting between them. The rearrangement links TRBV23-1 to TRBJ1-1, with unresolved D. TRBV23-1 is filed as an ORF, its function uncertain. This sequence was found in a woman between 40 and 50 years old in good health. Some clones in this sample may be carry-over from other donors' samples. Material: PBMCs. The CDR3 DNA reads as TGCGCCAGCAGTCAATCCTGCGGGAGGCGCACTGAAGCTTTCTTT. Translation gives CASSQSCGRRTEAFF.